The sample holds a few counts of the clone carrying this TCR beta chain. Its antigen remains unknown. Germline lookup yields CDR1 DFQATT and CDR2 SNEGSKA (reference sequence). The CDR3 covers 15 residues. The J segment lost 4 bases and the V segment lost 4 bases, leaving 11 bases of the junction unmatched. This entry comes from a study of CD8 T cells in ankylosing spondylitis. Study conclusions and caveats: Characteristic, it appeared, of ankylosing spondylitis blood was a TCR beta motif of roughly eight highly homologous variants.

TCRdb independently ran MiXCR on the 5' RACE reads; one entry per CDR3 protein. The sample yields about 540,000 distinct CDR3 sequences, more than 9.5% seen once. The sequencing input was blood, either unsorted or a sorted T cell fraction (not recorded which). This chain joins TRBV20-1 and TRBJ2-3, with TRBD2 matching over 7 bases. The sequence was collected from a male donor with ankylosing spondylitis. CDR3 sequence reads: CSATGGRGGADTQYF. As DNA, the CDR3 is TGCAGTGCTACCGGGGGGAGAGGCGGCGCAGATACGCAGTATTTT.